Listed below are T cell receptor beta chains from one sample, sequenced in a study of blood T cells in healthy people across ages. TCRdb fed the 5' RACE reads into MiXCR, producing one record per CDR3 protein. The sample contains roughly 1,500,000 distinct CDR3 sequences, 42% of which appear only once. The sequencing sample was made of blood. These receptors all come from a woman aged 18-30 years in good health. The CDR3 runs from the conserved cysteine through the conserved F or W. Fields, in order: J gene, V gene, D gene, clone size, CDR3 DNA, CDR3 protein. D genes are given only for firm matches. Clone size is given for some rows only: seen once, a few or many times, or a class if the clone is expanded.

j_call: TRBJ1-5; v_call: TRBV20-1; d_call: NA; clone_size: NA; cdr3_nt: TGCAGTGCTAGGGGCCCATTCAATCAGCCCCAGCATTTT; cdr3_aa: CSARGPFNQPQHF
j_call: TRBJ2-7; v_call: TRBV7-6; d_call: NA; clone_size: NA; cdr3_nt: TGTGCCAGCAGTCCCTCAGAGTACGAGCAGTACTTC; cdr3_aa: CASSPSEYEQYF
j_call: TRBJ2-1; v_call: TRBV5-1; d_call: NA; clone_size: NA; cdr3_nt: TGCGCCAGCAGCCCCGGGGGCGAGTTCTTC; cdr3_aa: CASSPGGEFF
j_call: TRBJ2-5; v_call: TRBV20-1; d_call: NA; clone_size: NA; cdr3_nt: TGCAGTGCTAGTAGTCGGGAGCAGTACTTC; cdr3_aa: CSASSREQYF
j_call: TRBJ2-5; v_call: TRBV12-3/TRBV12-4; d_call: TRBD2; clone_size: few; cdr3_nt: TGTGCCAGCAGTCCCGGGGGGGCCGGAGAGACCCAGTACTTC; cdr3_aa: CASSPGGAGETQYF
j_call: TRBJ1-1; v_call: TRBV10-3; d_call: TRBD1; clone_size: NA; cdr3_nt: TGTGCCATCAGTCAAACGACAGGGGAAGGCACTGAAGCTTTCTTT; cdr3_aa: CAISQTTGEGTEAFF
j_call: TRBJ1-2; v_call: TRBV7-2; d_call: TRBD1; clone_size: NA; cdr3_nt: TGTGCCAGCAGCTTCGAATCGCAGGGGGCGCATGGCTACACCTTC; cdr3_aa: CASSFESQGAHGYTF
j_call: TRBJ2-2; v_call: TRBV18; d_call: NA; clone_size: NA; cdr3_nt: TGTGCCAGCTCACCACAGACCTTTACCGGGGAGCTGTTTTTT; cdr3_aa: CASSPQTFTGELFF
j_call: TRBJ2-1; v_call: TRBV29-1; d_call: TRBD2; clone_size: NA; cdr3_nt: TGCAGCGTTGTCGGGGGGAACAATGAGCAGTTCTTC; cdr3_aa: CSVVGGNNEQFF
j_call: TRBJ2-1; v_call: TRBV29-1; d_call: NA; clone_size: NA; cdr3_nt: TGCAGCGTTCTAGGCATGAGCTCCTACAATGAGCAGTTCTTC; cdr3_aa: CSVLGMSSYNEQFF
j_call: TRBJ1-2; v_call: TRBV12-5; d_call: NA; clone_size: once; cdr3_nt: TGTGCTAGTGGTGTGGCGACGGACTATGGCTACACCTTC; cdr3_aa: CASGVATDYGYTF
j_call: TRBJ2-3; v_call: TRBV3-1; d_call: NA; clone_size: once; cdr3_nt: TGTGCCAGCAGCCAAGCTTTTCGGGTGGGTGATATAACAGATACGCAGTATTTT; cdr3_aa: CASSQAFRVGDITDTQYF
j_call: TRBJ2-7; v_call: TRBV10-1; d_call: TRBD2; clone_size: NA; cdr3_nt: TGCGCCAGCAATTGGACTAGCGGAAAGTACGAGCAGTACTTC; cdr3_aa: CASNWTSGKYEQYF
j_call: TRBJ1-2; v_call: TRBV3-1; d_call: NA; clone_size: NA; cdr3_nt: TGTGCCAGCAGCCAAGGAGGGGGGAAAGCAGGAGGCTACACCTTC; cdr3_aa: CASSQGGGKAGGYTF
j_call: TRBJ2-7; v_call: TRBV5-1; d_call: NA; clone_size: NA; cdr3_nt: TGCGCCAGCAGCCTGGTAACAGGTTGCGAGCAGTACTTT; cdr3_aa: CASSLVTGCEQYF
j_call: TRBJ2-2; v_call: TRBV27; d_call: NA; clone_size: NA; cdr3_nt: TGTGCCAGCAACGTCGACCCATACACCGGGGAGCTGTTTTTT; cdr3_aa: CASNVDPYTGELFF
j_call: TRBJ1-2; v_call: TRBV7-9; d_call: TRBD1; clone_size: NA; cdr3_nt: TGTGCCAGCAGCCCGTATACCTTACAGGGGTCCAACTATGGCTACACCTTC; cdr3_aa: CASSPYTLQGSNYGYTF
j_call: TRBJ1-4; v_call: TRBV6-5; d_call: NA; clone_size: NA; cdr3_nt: TGTGCCAGCAGTTACGCGGGAGGGCCTAATGAAAAACTGTTTTTT; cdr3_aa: CASSYAGGPNEKLFF
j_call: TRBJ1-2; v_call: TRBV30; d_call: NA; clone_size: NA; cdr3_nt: TGTGCCTGGAGTACTGGGAATGATAAAGGCTACACCTTC; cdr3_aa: CAWSTGNDKGYTF
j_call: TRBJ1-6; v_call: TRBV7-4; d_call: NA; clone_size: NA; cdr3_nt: TGTGCCAGCAGCTTTCAGTCACCCCTCCACTTT; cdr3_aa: CASSFQSPLHF
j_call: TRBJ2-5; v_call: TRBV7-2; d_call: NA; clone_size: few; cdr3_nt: TGTGCCAGCAGCTTTACTCGGGACTCCTATCACAATGAGCAGTACTTC; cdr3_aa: CASSFTRDSYHNEQYF
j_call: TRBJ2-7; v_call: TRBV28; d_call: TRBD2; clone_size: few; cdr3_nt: TGTGCCAGCATCCGGGGGGGGAGCTCCTACGAGCAGTACTTC; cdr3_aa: CASIRGGSSYEQYF
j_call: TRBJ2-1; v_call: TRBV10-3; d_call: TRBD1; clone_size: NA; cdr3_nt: TGTGCCATCAGGGGGGACAGTTCGAACAATGAGCAGTTCTTC; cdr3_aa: CAIRGDSSNNEQFF
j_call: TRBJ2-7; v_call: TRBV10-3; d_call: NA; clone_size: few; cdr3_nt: TGTGCCATCAGTTGGCTGGGGAGTGGAGTCGGCGAGCAGTACTTC; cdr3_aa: CAISWLGSGVGEQYF
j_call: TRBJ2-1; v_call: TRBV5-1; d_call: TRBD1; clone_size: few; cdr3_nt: TGCGCCAGCAGCTTTGGTTCGGGGACAGTCTACAATGAGCAGTTCTTC; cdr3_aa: CASSFGSGTVYNEQFF
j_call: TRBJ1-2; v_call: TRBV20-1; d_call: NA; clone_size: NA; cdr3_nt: TGCAGTGCTAGAGATTCGGCGTCTCAAGGGGCTTATGGCTACACCTTC; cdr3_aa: CSARDSASQGAYGYTF
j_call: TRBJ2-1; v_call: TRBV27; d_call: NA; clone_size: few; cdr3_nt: TGTGCCAGCAGTTCTCCGGGACCGTGGAATGAGCAGTTCTTC; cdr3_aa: CASSSPGPWNEQFF
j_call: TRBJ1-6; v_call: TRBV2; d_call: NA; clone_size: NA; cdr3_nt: TGTGCCAGCAGTGAAGAGCCAGGCTCCAATTCACCCCTCCACTTT; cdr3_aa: CASSEEPGSNSPLHF
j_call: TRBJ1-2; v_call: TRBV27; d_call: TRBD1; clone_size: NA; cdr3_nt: TGTGCCAGCAGTGTATCGAGGGACAGCGGCTACACCTTC; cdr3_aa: CASSVSRDSGYTF
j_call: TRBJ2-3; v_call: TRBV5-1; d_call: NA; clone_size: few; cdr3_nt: TGCGCCAGCAGCTCCGAGGGACTGCTCGCGTGGGGAGATACGCAGTATTTT; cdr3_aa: CASSSEGLLAWGDTQYF
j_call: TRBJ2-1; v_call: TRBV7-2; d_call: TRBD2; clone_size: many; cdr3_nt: TGTGCCAGCAGCCCGGGAGGAAACACGAATGAGCAGTTCTTC; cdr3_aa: CASSPGGNTNEQFF
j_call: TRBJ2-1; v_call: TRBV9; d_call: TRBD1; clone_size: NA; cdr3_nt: TGTGCCAGCAGCGTCCGGGACAGGGAACGTGAGCAGTTCTTC; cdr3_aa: CASSVRDREREQFF
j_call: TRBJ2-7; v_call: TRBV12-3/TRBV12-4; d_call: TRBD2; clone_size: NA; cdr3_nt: TGTGCCACCGAGCGGGAGGGCTCCTACGAGCAGTACTTC; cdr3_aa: CATEREGSYEQYF
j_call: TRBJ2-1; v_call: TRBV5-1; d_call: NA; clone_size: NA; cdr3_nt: TGCGCCAGCACCCGCGGAGTGGAGCAGTTCTTC; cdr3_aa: CASTRGVEQFF
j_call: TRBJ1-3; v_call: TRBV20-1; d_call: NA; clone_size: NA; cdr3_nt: TGCAGTGCCCAGGGAGACCGGTCTAAGGGAAACACCATATATTTT; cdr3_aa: CSAQGDRSKGNTIYF
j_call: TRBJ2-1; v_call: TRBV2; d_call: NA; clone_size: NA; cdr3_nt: TGTGCCAGCAGTGAATTAGGACAAGTTGGGGGAAATGAGCAGTTCTTC; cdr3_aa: CASSELGQVGGNEQFF
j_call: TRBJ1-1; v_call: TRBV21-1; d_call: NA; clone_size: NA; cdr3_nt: TGTGCCAGCAGCAAAGCAGGCTGCGTTGAAGCTTTCTTT; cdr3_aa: CASSKAGCVEAFF
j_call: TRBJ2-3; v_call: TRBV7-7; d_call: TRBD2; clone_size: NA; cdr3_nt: TGTGCCAGCAGCCCAGGGACTAGCGGGAGTCACATAGATACGCAGTATTTT; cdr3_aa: CASSPGTSGSHIDTQYF
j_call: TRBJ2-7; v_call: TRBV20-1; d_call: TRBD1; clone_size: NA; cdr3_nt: TGCAGTGCTAGAGATGAATACGGCGTAGGGGGCGTCGTCTACGAGCAGTACTTC; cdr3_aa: CSARDEYGVGGVVYEQYF
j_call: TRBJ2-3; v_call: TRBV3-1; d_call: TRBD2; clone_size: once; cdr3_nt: TGTGCCAGCAGCCGTAAAGCGGGAGGGCCTACAGATACGCAGTATTTT; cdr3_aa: CASSRKAGGPTDTQYF
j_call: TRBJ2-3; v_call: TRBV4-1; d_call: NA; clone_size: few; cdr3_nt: TGCGCCAGCAGCCAAGATATGGGCGACGACACGCAGTATTTT; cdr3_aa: CASSQDMGDDTQYF
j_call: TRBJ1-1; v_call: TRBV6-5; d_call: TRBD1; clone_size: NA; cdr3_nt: TGTGCCAGCAGTTACGGGACAGGGGACCCTGAAGCTTTCTTT; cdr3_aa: CASSYGTGDPEAFF
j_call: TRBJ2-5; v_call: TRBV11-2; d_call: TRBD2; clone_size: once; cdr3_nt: TGTGCCAGCGTGGCGGGAGACGGGGAGACCCAGTACTTC; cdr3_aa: CASVAGDGETQYF
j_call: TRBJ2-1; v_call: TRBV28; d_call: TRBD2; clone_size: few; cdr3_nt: TGTGCCAGCAGTCCACCGAGGACTAGCGGGGACAATGAGCAGTTCTTC; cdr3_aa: CASSPPRTSGDNEQFF
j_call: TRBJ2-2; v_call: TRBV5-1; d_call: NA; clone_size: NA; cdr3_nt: TGCGCCAGCAGCTTGACTGTGACAGCGAACACCGGGGAGCTGTTTTTT; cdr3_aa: CASSLTVTANTGELFF
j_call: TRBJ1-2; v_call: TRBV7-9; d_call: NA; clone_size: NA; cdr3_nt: TGTGCCAGCAGCTTAATTGTTCCGGTGGACGGCTACACCTTC; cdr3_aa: CASSLIVPVDGYTF